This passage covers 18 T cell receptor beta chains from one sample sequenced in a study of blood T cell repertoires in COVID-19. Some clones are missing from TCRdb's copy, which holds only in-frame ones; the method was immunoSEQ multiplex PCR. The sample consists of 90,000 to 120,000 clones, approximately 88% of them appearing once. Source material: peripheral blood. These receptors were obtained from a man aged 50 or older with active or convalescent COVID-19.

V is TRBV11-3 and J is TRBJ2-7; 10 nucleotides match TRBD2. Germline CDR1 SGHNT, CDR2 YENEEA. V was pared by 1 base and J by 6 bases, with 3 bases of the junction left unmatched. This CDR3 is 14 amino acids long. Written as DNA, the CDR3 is TGTGCCAGCAGCTTAGCTAGCGGGAGTAGCGAGCAGTACTTC. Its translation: CASSLASGSSEQYF.

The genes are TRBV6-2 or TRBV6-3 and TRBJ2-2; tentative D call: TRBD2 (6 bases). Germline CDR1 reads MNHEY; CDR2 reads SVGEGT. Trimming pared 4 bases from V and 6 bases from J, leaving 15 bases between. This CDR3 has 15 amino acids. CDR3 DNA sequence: TGTGCCAGCAGTTTAAGTGGGAGGCCCTCCGGGGAGCTGTTTTTT. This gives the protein CASSLSGRPSGELFF.

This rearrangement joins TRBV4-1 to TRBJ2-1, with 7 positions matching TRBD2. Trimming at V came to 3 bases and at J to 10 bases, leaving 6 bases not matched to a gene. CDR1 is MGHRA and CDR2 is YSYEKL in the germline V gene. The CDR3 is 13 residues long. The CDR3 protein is CASSQGPGGEQFF. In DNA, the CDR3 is TGCGCCAGCAGCCAGGGCCCGGGGGGAGAGCAGTTCTTC.

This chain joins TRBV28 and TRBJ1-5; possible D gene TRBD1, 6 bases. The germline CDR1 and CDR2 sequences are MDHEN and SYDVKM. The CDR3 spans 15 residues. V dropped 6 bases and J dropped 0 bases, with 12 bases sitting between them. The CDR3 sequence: CASSFGTPSNQPQHF. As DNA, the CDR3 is TGTGCCAGCAGCTTCGGGACACCTAGCAATCAGCCCCAGCATTTT.

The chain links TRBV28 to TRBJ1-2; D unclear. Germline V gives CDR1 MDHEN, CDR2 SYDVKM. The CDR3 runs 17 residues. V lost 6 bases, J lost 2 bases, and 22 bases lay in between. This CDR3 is CASSSEGRVGPNYGYTF. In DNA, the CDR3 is TGTGCCAGCAGCTCCGAAGGGCGGGTGGGCCCAAACTATGGCTACACCTTC.

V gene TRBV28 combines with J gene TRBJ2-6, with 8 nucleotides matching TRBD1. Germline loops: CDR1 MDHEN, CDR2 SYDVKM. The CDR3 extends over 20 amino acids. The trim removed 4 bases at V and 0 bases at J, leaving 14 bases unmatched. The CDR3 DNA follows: TGTGCCAGCAGTTCACCGACAGGGGCGCTATCCAGCTCTGGGGCCAACGTCCTGACTTTC. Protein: CASSSPTGALSSSGANVLTF.

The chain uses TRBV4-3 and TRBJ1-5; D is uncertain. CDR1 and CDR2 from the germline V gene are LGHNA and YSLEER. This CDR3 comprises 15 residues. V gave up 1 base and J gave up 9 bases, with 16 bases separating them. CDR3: CASSQGSSALSPQHF. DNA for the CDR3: TGCGCCAGCAGCCAAGGGAGCAGTGCCCTGTCGCCCCAGCATTTT.

The CDR3 DNA reads TGTGCCAGCAGCTTAGTGGGCACAAACTACGAGCAGTACTTC. It is translated as CASSLVGTNYEQYF. The chain has TRBV7-2 and TRBJ2-7; D not resolved. V lost 1 base, J lost 3 bases, and 10 bases lay in between. The CDR3 runs to 14 residues. CDR1 is SGHTA and CDR2 is FQGNSA in the germline V gene.

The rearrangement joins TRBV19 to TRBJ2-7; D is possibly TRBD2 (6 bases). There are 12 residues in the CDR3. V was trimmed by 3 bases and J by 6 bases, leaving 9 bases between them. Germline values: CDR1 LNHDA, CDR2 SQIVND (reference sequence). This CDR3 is CASSMEGFEQYF. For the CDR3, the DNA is TGTGCCAGTAGTATGGAGGGTTTCGAGCAGTACTTC.

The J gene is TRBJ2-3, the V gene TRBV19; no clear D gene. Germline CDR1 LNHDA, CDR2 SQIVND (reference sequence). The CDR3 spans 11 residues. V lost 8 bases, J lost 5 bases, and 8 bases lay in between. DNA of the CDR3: TGTGCCAGTGCGAACGGAGATACGCAGTATTTT. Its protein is CASANGDTQYF.

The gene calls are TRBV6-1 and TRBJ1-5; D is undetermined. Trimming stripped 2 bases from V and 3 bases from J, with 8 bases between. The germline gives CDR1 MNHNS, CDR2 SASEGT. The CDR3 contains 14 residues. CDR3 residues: CASSELADNQPQHF. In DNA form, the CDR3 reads TGTGCCAGCAGTGAATTGGCGGACAATCAGCCCCAGCATTTT.

The CDR3 DNA reads as TGTGCCAGCAGTCCACGGGCGGGAGAACACTCCTACGAGCAGTACTTC. Its translation: CASSPRAGEHSYEQYF. This sequence joins TRBV7-9 and TRBJ2-7, with 7 bases lining up with TRBD2. V dropped 6 bases and J dropped 0; count of bases not matched to a gene: 11. The CDR3 is made up of 16 amino acids. Germline V lookup: CDR1 SEHNR, CDR2 FQNEAQ (reference sequence). The whole variable domain, filled in from reference TRBV7-9 and TRBJ2-7, reads DTGVSQNPRHKITKRGQNVTFRCDPISEHNRLYWYRQTLGQGPEFLTYFQNEAQLEKSRLLSDRFSAERPKGSFSTLEIQRTEQGDSAMYLCASSPRAGEHSYEQYFGPGTRLTVT.

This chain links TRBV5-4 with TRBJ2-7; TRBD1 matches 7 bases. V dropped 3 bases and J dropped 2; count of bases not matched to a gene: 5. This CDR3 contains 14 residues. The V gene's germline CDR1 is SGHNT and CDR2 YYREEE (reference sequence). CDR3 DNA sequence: TGTGCCAGCAGCTGGGACAGATCTACCTACGAGCAGTACTTC. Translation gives CASSWDRSTYEQYF.

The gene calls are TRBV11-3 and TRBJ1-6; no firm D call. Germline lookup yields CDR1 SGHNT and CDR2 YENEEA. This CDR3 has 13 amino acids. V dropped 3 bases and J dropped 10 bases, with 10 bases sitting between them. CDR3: CASSFSGGSPLHF. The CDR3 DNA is TGTGCCAGCAGCTTCAGTGGCGGGTCACCCCTCCACTTT.

CDR3 DNA sequence: TGCGCCAGCAGCCAAGCTTACAGCCTGAGGGCTGCAACTAATGAAAAACTGTTTTTT. This encodes CASSQAYSLRAATNEKLFF. V and J are TRBV4-3 and TRBJ1-4, with D unresolved. The V and J ends lost 1 base and 0 bases respectively, with 18 bases between them. The CDR3 loop spans 19 amino acids. The germline V gene encodes CDR1 LGHNA and CDR2 YSLEER.

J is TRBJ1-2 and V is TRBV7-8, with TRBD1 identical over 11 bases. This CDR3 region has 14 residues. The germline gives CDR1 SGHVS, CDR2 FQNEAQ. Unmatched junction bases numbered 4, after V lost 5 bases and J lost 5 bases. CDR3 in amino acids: CASSRGQGAYGYTF. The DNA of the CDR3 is TGTGCCAGCAGCCGAGGACAGGGGGCTTATGGCTACACCTTC. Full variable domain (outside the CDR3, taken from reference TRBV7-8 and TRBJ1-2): GAGVSQSPRYKVAKRGQDVALRCDPISGHVSLFWYQQALGQGPEFLTYFQNEAQLDKSGLPSDRFFAERPEGSVSTLKIQRTQQEDSAVYLCASSRGQGAYGYTFGSGTRLTVV.

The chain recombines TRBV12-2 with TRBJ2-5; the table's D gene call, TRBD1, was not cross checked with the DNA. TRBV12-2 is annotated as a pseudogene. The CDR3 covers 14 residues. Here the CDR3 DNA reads TGTGCGACCGGGACAGCGCCGTTGCAAGAGACCCAGTACTTC. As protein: CATGTAPLQETQYF.

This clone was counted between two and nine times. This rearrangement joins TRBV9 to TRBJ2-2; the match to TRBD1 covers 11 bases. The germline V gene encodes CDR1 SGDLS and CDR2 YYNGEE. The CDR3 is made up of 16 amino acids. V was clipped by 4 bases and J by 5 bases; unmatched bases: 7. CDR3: CASSPKDRGRTGELFF. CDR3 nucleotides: TGTGCCAGCAGCCCGAAGGACAGGGGGCGAACCGGGGAGCTGTTTTTT.